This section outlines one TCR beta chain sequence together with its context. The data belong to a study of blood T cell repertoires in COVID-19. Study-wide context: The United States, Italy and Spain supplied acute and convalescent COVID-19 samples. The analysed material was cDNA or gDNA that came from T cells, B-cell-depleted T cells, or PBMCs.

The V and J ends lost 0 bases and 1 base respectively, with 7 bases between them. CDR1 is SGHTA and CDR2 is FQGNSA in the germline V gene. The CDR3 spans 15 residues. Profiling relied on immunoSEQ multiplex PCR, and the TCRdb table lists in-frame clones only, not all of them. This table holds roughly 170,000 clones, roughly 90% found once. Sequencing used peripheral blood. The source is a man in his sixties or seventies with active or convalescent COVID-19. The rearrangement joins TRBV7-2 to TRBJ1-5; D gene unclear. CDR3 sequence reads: CASSLAITSNQPQHF. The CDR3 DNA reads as TGTGCCAGCAGCTTAGCGATTACAAGCAATCAGCCCCAGCATTTT.